These 30 T cell receptor beta chains came from one sample sequenced in a study of T cells in Graves' hyperthyroidism and ophthalmopathy. The TCR beta CDR3 regions underwent amplification using RNA transcripts as the source. HTBI primers were the set used in a first-round RT-PCR of the TCR CDR3. TCRdb processed the multiplex PCR reads anew with MiXCR; each CDR3 protein has one entry. The table has some 770,000 distinct CDR3 sequences, less than 20% seen once; the top ten hold about 8.4%. The sequencing input was blood. All receptors come from a man in his late teens or twenties with Graves' hyperthyroidism.

The chain is built from TRBV7-9 and TRBJ2-7, with 12 bases aligning to TRBD2. V was clipped by 5 bases and J by 3 bases; unmatched bases: 5. Germline V gene sequence: CDR1 SEHNR, CDR2 FQNEAQ (reference sequence). This CDR3 is 15 amino acids long. CDR3: CASSRGLAGNYEQYF. As DNA, the CDR3 is TGTGCCAGCAGCCGCGGACTAGCGGGAAACTACGAGCAGTACTTC.

A few counts support this clonotype. V gene TRBV28 combines with J gene TRBJ2-1, with 7 bases that match TRBD2. Germline values: CDR1 MDHEN, CDR2 SYDVKM. The CDR3 spans 11 residues. V shed 6 bases, J shed 16 bases, and the junction held 9 bases outside the gene matches. This CDR3 is CASSEGGRQFF. In DNA, the CDR3 is TGTGCCAGCAGCGAGGGAGGGAGGCAATTCTTC. Full variable domain (missing parts from reference TRBV28 and TRBJ2-1): DVKVTQSSRYLVKRTGEKVFLECVQDMDHENMFWYRQDPGLGLRLIYFSYDVKMKEKGDIPEGYSVSREKKERFSLILESASTNQTSMYLCASSEGGRQFFGPGTRLTVL.

This clonotype was recorded a few times. V usage is TRBV2 and J usage is TRBJ2-2; 8 bases agree with TRBD2. CDR1 is SNHLY, CDR2 FYNNEI, per germline. Trimming cost V 8 bases and J 0 bases; bases outside gene matches: 11. This CDR3 has 17 residues. The CDR3 reads CASATSGGSANTGELFF. CDR3 DNA sequence: TGTGCCAGCGCCACCTCGGGGGGGTCTGCGAACACCGGGGAGCTGTTTTTT.

This clonotype was seen more than once but under ten times. The rearrangement joins TRBV6-6 to TRBJ2-5, with 7 positions matching TRBD1. CDR3 length: 15 amino acids. With 0 bases clipped from V and 5 bases from J, the junction kept 6 bases outside the gene matches. Germline V lookup: CDR1 MNHNY, CDR2 SVGAGI (reference sequence). The CDR3 is CASSYSVGQMETQYF. CDR3 nucleotide sequence: TGTGCCAGCAGTTACTCGGTGGGACAGATGGAGACCCAGTACTTC.

This clonotype was counted at least ten times. This chain links TRBV6-2 or TRBV6-3 with TRBJ1-5; D is uncertain. The CDR3 spans 12 residues. V shed 2 bases and J shed 5 bases, with 4 bases lying between them. Germline-derived CDR1 and CDR2 are MNHEY and SVGEGT. CDR3 amino acids: CASSYADQPQHF. The CDR3 DNA reads as TGTGCCAGCAGTTACGCGGATCAGCCCCAGCATTTT.

This chain links TRBV5-1 with TRBJ2-7; the D call may be TRBD1 or TRBD2 (6 bases each). Trimming removed 1 base at V and 3 bases at J, with 14 bases between. The CDR3 is 15 amino acids. Germline CDR1 is SGHRS and CDR2 is YFSETQ. CDR3 nucleotides: TGCGCCAGCAGCTTGCGTCCCGGGGGCGGCTACGAGCAGTACTTC. Translated: CASSLRPGGGYEQYF.

At least ten counts were recorded for this clonotype. The chain employs TRBV20-1 and TRBJ2-5; D perhaps matches TRBD2 (5 bases). Germline V lookup: CDR1 DFQATT, CDR2 SNEGSKA (reference sequence). Trimming stripped 8 bases from V and 3 bases from J, with 7 bases between. This CDR3 region has 10 residues. CDR3 region: CSSGEETQYF. For the CDR3, the DNA is TGCAGTAGCGGAGAAGAGACCCAGTACTTC.

On this clonotype: This sequence may be a read error, since a much larger clone differs from it by one base. Because the CDR3 is missing its conserved closing phenylalanine or tryptophan, this is likely a read error. V gene TRBV3-1 combines with J gene TRBJ2-7, with 12 bases lining up with TRBD2. V was pared by 1 base and J by 2 bases, with 6 bases of the junction left unmatched. The CDR3 contains 17 residues. Germline CDR1 and CDR2: LGHDT and YNNKEL (reference sequence). The chain's CDR3 is CASSQGTSGVAPYEQYL. The CDR3 nucleotides are TGTGCCAGCAGCCAAGGGACTAGCGGGGTAGCCCCCTACGAGCAGTACCTC.

This clonotype appeared many times. The chain joins TRBV28 to TRBJ1-2; maybe TRBD1 (6 bases). V was cut by 7 bases and J by 2 bases, with 8 bases left in between. Germline CDR1 MDHEN, CDR2 SYDVKM. The CDR3 runs to 12 residues. Here the CDR3 DNA reads TGTGCCAGCACCGACAGGAACTATGGCTACACCTTC. It codes for CASTDRNYGYTF.

This clonotype showed up just once. This chain connects TRBV6-5 to TRBJ2-5; D may be TRBD1 or TRBD2 (6 bases each). The germline V gene has CDR1 MNHEY and CDR2 SVGAGI. Trimming left V 0 bases short and J 4 bases short, with 9 bases between. The length of the CDR3 is 14 residues. The CDR3 DNA reads TGTGCCAGCAGTTACTCGGGGGGCGCAGAGACCCAGTACTTC. Translated: CASSYSGGAETQYF.

The V gene is TRBV19, the J gene TRBJ1-2, with 8 bases identical to TRBD1. CDR3 length: 15 residues. Germline trimming cut 5 bases from V and 6 bases from J; bases unmatched to any gene: 11. In germline, CDR1 is LNHDA, CDR2 SQIVND (reference sequence). DNA for the CDR3: TGTGCCAGTAGTCCCACCGGGACAGGCGCGCATGGCTACACCTTC. It yields the protein CASSPTGTGAHGYTF. Filled out from reference TRBV19 and TRBJ1-2, the complete variable domain reads DGGITQSPKYLFRKEGQNVTLSCEQNLNHDAMYWYRQDPGQGLRLIYYSQIVNDFQKGDIAEGYSVSREKKESFPLTVTSAQKNPTAFYLCASSPTGTGAHGYTFGSGTRLTVV.

The sample holds many counts of this clonotype. The junction departs from germline at one end; a sequencing error may be responsible. The chain employs TRBV5-1 and TRBJ2-7, with TRBD1 identical over 7 bases. Germline V gene sequence: CDR1 SGHRS, CDR2 YFSETQ. This CDR3 has 14 residues. The CDR3 coding sequence is TGTGCCAGCAGTCTCCGGGACAGCTCCTACGAGCAGTACTTC. Translation gives CASSLRDSSYEQYF.

The chain employs TRBV5-1 and TRBJ2-5, with TRBD2 identical over 8 bases. V shed 0 bases and J 1 base; nucleotides not matched to a gene: 5. Germline CDR1 is SGHRS and CDR2 is YFSETQ. This CDR3 has 16 residues. The CDR3 here is CASSLEPAGGQETQYF. CDR3 nucleotides: TGCGCCAGCAGCTTGGAGCCCGCGGGAGGCCAAGAGACCCAGTACTTC.

This clonotype was seen more than once but under ten times. J is TRBJ2-5 and V is TRBV7-2; TRBD2 matches 10 bases. CDR1 is SGHTA and CDR2 is FQGNSA in the germline V gene. CDR3 length: 16 residues. The V segment lost 5 bases and the J segment 5 bases; nucleotides outside the gene matches: 11. CDR3 region: CASSPLVAGGWETQYF. CDR3 DNA: TGTGCCAGCAGCCCCCTAGTAGCGGGAGGCTGGGAGACCCAGTACTTC.

Remarks on this clonotype: The CDR3 end shows no conserved phenylalanine or tryptophan, and so a read error is likely. The chain recombines TRBV5-1 with TRBJ2-5; the match to TRBD1 covers 7 bases. Germline CDR1 is SGHRS and CDR2 is YFSETQ. The junction had 11 bases not matched to a gene; V was cut back by 4 bases and J by 2 bases. The CDR3 sequence is 16 residues long. CDR3 region: CASSPFRSRGQETQYC. CDR3 bases: TGCGCCAGCAGCCCCTTTAGGTCCAGGGGGCAAGAGACCCAGTACTGC.

This clonotype was counted only a few times. J is TRBJ2-7 and V is TRBV20-1, with 15 bases fitting TRBD2. The CDR3 spans 16 residues. Germline V CDR1 and CDR2: DFQATT, SNEGSKA (reference sequence). V gave up 3 bases and J gave up 4 bases; unmatched junction bases: 7. Written as DNA, the CDR3 is TGCAGTGCTAGGGGACTAGCGGGAGGTGTACGGTACGAGCAGTACTTC. This sequence encodes CSARGLAGGVRYEQYF.

This clonotype was detected ten times or more. As DNA, the CDR3 is TGTGCCAGCAGTCACAGGGCCCCGAACACCGGGGAGCTGTTTTTT. It encodes CASSHRAPNTGELFF. This chain joins TRBV6-1 and TRBJ2-2; perhaps TRBD1 as D (6 bases). This CDR3 contains 15 residues. Germline CDR1 is MNHNS and CDR2 is SASEGT. Trimming pared 5 bases from V and 0 bases from J, leaving 10 bases between.

This clonotype came up a few times. J is TRBJ1-5 and V is TRBV27, with 7 positions matching TRBD1. Germline trimming cut 5 bases from V and 2 bases from J; bases unmatched to any gene: 9. Germline CDR1 MNHEY, CDR2 SMNVEV (reference sequence). The CDR3 runs 16 residues. The CDR3 here is CASSTNGQVGNQPQHF. CDR3 in DNA: TGTGCCAGCAGTACTAACGGACAGGTTGGCAATCAGCCCCAGCATTTT.

This clonotype has ten or more counts. The J gene is TRBJ2-7, the V gene TRBV6-2 or TRBV6-3; 7 bases are shared with TRBD2. The trim removed 4 bases at V and 3 bases at J, leaving 9 bases unmatched. Germline CDR1 is MNHEY and CDR2 is SVGEGT. The CDR3 spans 15 residues. CDR3 in amino acids: CASSLGLQRGYEQYF. The CDR3 DNA is TGTGCCAGCAGTTTAGGGCTGCAGCGGGGCTACGAGCAGTACTTC.

This clonotype has ten or more counts. This sequence joins TRBV27 and TRBJ2-7; 7 bases are a match to TRBD1. The germline V gene has CDR1 MNHEY and CDR2 SMNVEV (reference sequence). With V trimmed by 5 bases and J by 0 bases, 10 bases remained unmatched. CDR3 length: 16 residues. The chain's CDR3 is CASSARDSRPSYEQYF. The CDR3 nucleotides read TGTGCCAGCAGTGCCCGGGACAGTCGACCCTCCTACGAGCAGTACTTC.

This clonotype was seen many times. The chain carries TRBV12-3 or TRBV12-4 and TRBJ1-1; 7 bases align to TRBD1. This CDR3 spans 13 amino acids. Germline trimming cut 3 bases from V and 5 bases from J; bases unmatched to any gene: 3. The CDR3 spells CASSFRGLTEAFF. Here the CDR3 DNA reads TGTGCCAGCAGTTTTAGGGGGCTGACTGAAGCTTTCTTT.

This clonotype was seen many times. J is TRBJ2-1 and V is TRBV30; 7 bases fit TRBD2. This CDR3 comprises 13 residues. V lost 7 bases, J lost 6 bases, and 9 bases stayed unmatched. Per the germline V gene, CDR1 is GTSNPN and CDR2 is SVGIG (reference sequence). This chain's CDR3 is CAFREGEFNEQFF. CDR3 sequence (DNA): TGTGCCTTTAGGGAGGGAGAATTCAATGAGCAGTTCTTC.

CDR3 sequence (DNA): TGCGCCAGCAGCCAAGAGGACTCAGGGAAAGACTACGAGCAGTACTTC. Its protein is CASSQEDSGKDYEQYF. The V call is TRBV4-3, the J call TRBJ2-7; D is possibly TRBD1 or TRBD2 (5 bases each). From germline, CDR1 is LGHNA and CDR2 YSLEER. This CDR3 spans 16 amino acids. Trimming left V 0 bases short and J 3 bases short, with 15 bases between.

This sequence joins TRBV11-3 and TRBJ2-5, with 7 bases matching TRBD2. The CDR3 has 14 amino acids. The V gene end was trimmed by 4 bases and the J gene end by 5 bases; junction bases not matched to a gene: 7. CDR1 is SGHNT, CDR2 YENEEA, per germline. CDR3 protein: CASSSADGGETQYF. The DNA of the CDR3 is TGTGCCAGCAGCTCGGCAGACGGGGGGGAGACCCAGTACTTC.

This clonotype was detected many times. The chain combines TRBV27 with TRBJ2-2; TRBD2 aligns across 7 bases. Germline assignment: CDR1 MNHEY and CDR2 SMNVEV (reference sequence). This CDR3 comprises 15 residues. The V gene end was trimmed by 4 bases and the J gene end by 3 bases; junction bases not matched to a gene: 5. CDR3 DNA sequence: TGTGCCAGCAGTTATCGCGGGAGTTACACCGGGGAGCTGTTTTTT. Amino acid sequence: CASSYRGSYTGELFF.

J is TRBJ2-5 and V is TRBV5-1; 9 bases fit TRBD1. The ends lost 3 bases at V and 5 bases at J; junction bases unmatched: 8. Germline V gives CDR1 SGHRS, CDR2 YFSETQ. This CDR3 is 15 amino acids long. The CDR3 is CASSWDRVGLETQYF. The CDR3 nucleotides are TGCGCCAGCAGCTGGGACAGGGTAGGATTGGAGACCCAGTACTTC.

The table lists this clonotype with a few counts. The J gene is TRBJ2-7, the V gene TRBV6-1; 12 bases match TRBD2. The germline gives CDR1 MNHNS, CDR2 SASEGT. Unmatched junction bases numbered 6, after V lost 5 bases and J lost 4 bases. The CDR3 covers 15 residues. The CDR3: CASSTRTSGIYEQYF. CDR3 in DNA: TGTGCCAGCAGTACCCGGACTAGCGGGATTTACGAGCAGTACTTC.

The CDR3 reads CASSRSGQGATYGYTF. DNA for the CDR3: TGTGCCAGCAGCCGGTCCGGACAGGGGGCAACCTATGGCTACACCTTC. The J gene is TRBJ1-2, the V gene TRBV14; TRBD1 agrees at 11 bases. CDR3 size: 16 residues. The V gene end was trimmed by 4 bases and the J gene end by 4 bases; junction bases not matched to a gene: 8. From germline, CDR1 is SGHDN and CDR2 FVKESK.

To note about this clonotype: This could be a read error, since a much larger clone is one nucleotide away. The V and J genes are TRBV10-2 and TRBJ2-2, with D maybe TRBD2 (7 bases). CDR1 WSHSY and CDR2 SAAADI come from the germline V gene. The CDR3 sequence is 14 residues long. V lost 11 bases, J lost 4 bases, and 17 bases lay in between. The CDR3 nucleotides are TGCGCCGGCATGGTGGGGGGGCGCACCGGGGAGCTGTTTTTT. It yields the protein CAGMVGGRTGELFF.

This clonotype has a handful of counts. The chain carries TRBV28 and TRBJ2-7, with 7 bases lining up with TRBD1. Germline trimming cut 5 bases from V and 3 bases from J; bases unmatched to any gene: 10. This CDR3 comprises 15 residues. Germline CDR1 reads MDHEN; CDR2 reads SYDVKM. Written as DNA, the CDR3 is TGTGCCAGCAGTGCTCCCCCGACAGGGCTCTACGAGCAGTACTTC. As protein: CASSAPPTGLYEQYF. Variable domain in full (rest from reference TRBV28 and TRBJ2-7): DVKVTQSSRYLVKRTGEKVFLECVQDMDHENMFWYRQDPGLGLRLIYFSYDVKMKEKGDIPEGYSVSREKKERFSLILESASTNQTSMYLCASSAPPTGLYEQYFGPGTRLTVT.